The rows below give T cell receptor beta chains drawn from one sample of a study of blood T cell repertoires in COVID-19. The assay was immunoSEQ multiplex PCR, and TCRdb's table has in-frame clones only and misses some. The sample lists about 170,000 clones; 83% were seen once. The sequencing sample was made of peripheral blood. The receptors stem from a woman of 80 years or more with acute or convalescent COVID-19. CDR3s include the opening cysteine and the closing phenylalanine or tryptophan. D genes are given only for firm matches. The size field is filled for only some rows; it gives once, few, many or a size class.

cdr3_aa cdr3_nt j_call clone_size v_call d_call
CASSVADRGSYYEQYF TGTGCCAGCAGCGTCGCCGACAGGGGTAGCTACTACGAGCAGTACTTC TRBJ2-7 NA TRBV9 TRBD1
CASGTGNHEQYF TGCGCCAGTGGGACAGGGAACCACGAGCAGTACTTC TRBJ2-7 NA TRBV5-1 TRBD1
CASSSPASGDYNEQFF TGTGCCAGCAGTTCCCCGGCTAGCGGGGACTACAATGAGCAGTTCTTC TRBJ2-1 NA TRBV28 TRBD2
CASSLGDDREYEQYF TGTGCCAGCAGCTTAGGAGACGACAGGGAATACGAGCAGTACTTC TRBJ2-7 few TRBV11-2 TRBD1
CASSKSSGGTTYNEQFF TGTGCCAGCAGTAAATCAAGTGGGGGGACTACCTACAATGAGCAGTTCTTC TRBJ2-1 NA TRBV27 TRBD2
CASSPRQDAPYEQYF TGCGCCAGCAGCCCACGACAGGACGCGCCCTACGAGCAGTACTTC TRBJ2-7 NA TRBV5-1 NA
CAGNTGGAFPGELFF TGTGCCGGAAACACAGGGGGCGCGTTTCCCGGGGAGCTGTTTTTT TRBJ2-2 NA TRBV5-8 TRBD1
CASSTEGKKQFF TGTGCCAGTAGCACCGAGGGAAAAAAGCAGTTCTTC TRBJ2-1 NA TRBV19 NA
CASSPSGTSETQYF TGTGCCAGCTCACCTTCGGGGACTAGTGAGACCCAGTACTTC TRBJ2-5 NA TRBV18 TRBD2
CAISDIYGGGHAGELFF TGTGCCATCAGTGATATTTATGGGGGGGGCCACGCCGGGGAGCTGTTTTTT TRBJ2-2 few TRBV10-3 NA
CASSLVGGAEAFF TGTGCCAGCAGTTTGGTCGGCGGTGCTGAAGCTTTCTTT TRBJ1-1 NA TRBV12-3/TRBV12-4 NA
CSAIGSGQLSF TGCAGTGCTATCGGGTCCGGACAGTTGTCCTTC TRBJ2-7 NA TRBV20-1 NA
CASSLLQGQQPQHF TGTGCCAGCAGTTTGCTACAGGGCCAACAGCCCCAGCATTTT TRBJ1-5 NA TRBV28 NA
CASSLEVAGELFF TGTGCCAGCAGCTTGGAGGTTGCCGGGGAGCTGTTTTTT TRBJ2-2 NA TRBV7-3 NA
CASSLTEKSPLHF TGTGCCAGCAGCTTAACGGAGAAATCACCCCTCCACTTT TRBJ1-6 NA TRBV7-2 NA
CASSQRTGGATGNQPQHF TGTGCCAGCAGCCAGAGGACAGGGGGCGCTACTGGCAATCAGCCCCAGCATTTT TRBJ1-5 NA TRBV28 TRBD1
CASSYTGSSYNEQFF TGTGCCAGCAGTTACACGGGGAGCTCCTACAATGAGCAGTTCTTC TRBJ2-1 NA TRBV28 NA
CSASGAGGNTGELFF TGCAGTGCTAGTGGAGCGGGAGGGAACACCGGGGAGCTGTTTTTT TRBJ2-2 NA TRBV20-1 TRBD2
CASSHWPGGETQYF TGTGCCAGCAGCCACTGGCCGGGTGGAGAGACCCAGTACTTC TRBJ2-5 NA TRBV5-8 NA
CASSPRTGGNSPLHF TGTGCCAGCAGTCCCCGGACAGGGGGTAATTCACCCCTCCACTTT TRBJ1-6 NA TRBV28 TRBD1
CASSYGGQNEKLFF TGTGCCAGCAGTTACGGAGGACAGAATGAAAAACTGTTTTTT TRBJ1-4 NA TRBV6-5 NA
CASLSKTGIGIADTQYF TGTGCCAGCCTCTCCAAGACAGGGATTGGAATTGCAGATACGCAGTATTTT TRBJ2-3 NA TRBV11-2 TRBD1
CASSLALGGTDTQYF TGTGCCAGCAGCTTAGCTCTGGGAGGCACAGATACGCAGTATTTT TRBJ2-3 NA TRBV7-2 NA
CASSPDGGGANYGYTF TGTGCCAGCAGCCCCGACGGGGGGGGAGCTAACTATGGCTACACCTTC TRBJ1-2 NA TRBV7-3 NA
CASSQVRLITGGEQYF TGCGCCAGCAGCCAAGTTCGTTTAATAACAGGTGGCGAGCAGTACTTC TRBJ2-7 NA TRBV4-1 NA
CASSLMTGLGKNIQYF TGCGCCAGCAGCTTGATGACAGGGCTAGGCAAAAACATTCAGTACTTC TRBJ2-4 NA TRBV5-1 TRBD1
CASSLPLAGGPERPDTQYF TGTGCCAGCAGCTTACCACTAGCGGGAGGGCCCGAGAGACCAGATACGCAGTATTTT TRBJ2-3 NA TRBV7-8 TRBD2
CASKTGTGDTGELFF TGTGCCAGCAAAACCGGGACAGGGGACACCGGGGAGCTGTTTTTT TRBJ2-2 once TRBV27 TRBD1
CASSLERNYGYTF TGCGCCAGCAGCTTGGAACGGAACTATGGCTACACCTTC TRBJ1-2 NA TRBV5-1 NA
CASSLSGNSYEQYF TGTGCCAGCAGCCTCTCGGGGAACTCCTACGAGCAGTACTTC TRBJ2-7 NA TRBV6-5 NA
CASRRSGTGFNGYTF TGTGCCAGTAGACGATCCGGGACAGGGTTCAATGGCTACACCTTC TRBJ1-2 NA TRBV19 TRBD1
CASSATGPNSYEQYF TGTGCCAGCAGTGCGACAGGACCTAACTCCTACGAGCAGTACTTC TRBJ2-7 NA TRBV27 NA
CAWSIGGGNTIYF TGTGCCTGGAGCATCGGGGGTGGAAACACCATATATTTT TRBJ1-3 NA TRBV30 NA
CASSPDRGREKLFF TGTGCCAGCAGTCCGGACAGGGGCCGTGAAAAACTGTTTTTT TRBJ1-4 NA TRBV2 TRBD1
CASSYSGGGEQPQHF TGTGCCAGCAGTTACTCGGGGGGGGGCGAACAGCCCCAGCATTTT TRBJ1-5 few TRBV6-6 NA
CASSFLAVQETQYF TGTGCCAGCAGCTTTTTGGCGGTGCAAGAGACCCAGTACTTC TRBJ2-5 NA TRBV5-6 NA